The source of this T cell receptor beta chain is a study of glioma-infiltrating T cells after dendritic cell vaccination. The wider study: Dendritic cell vaccine was injected intradermally three times, biweekly.

In regard to this clone: The antigen remains unidentified.

V shed 5 bases and J 2 bases; nucleotides not matched to a gene: 12. The CDR3 is 17 residues long. Germline loops: CDR1 MNHEY, CDR2 SMNVEV (reference sequence). Study-level findings and limits: Higher pretreatment TIL content predicted longer progression-free time and survival.

Amplification used 60 V beta primers and 13 J beta primers. Data came from immunoSEQ multiplex PCR; TCRdb stores just in-frame clones and leaves some out. The data show around 96,000 clones, 79% seen once. No glioblastoma patient carried an isocitrate dehydrogenase mutation. Sequencing used blood, obtained before dendritic cell vaccination. The rearrangement joins TRBV27 to TRBJ2-7; TRBD2 aligns across 10 bases. The TCR originated in a human donor with glioblastoma. The CDR3 coding sequence is TGTGCCAGCAGTACACTACCGACTAGCGGGCCTCCCTACGAGCAGTACTTC. Translated: CASSTLPTSGPPYEQYF.